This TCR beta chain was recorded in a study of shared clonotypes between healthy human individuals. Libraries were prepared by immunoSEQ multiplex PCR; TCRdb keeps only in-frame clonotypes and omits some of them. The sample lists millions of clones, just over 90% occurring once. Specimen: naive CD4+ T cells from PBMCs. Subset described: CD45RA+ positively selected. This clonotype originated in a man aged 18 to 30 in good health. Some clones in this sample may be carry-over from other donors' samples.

The CDR3 coding sequence is TGTGCCAGCAGTAGGCGAACGGGGACTAGCGGGAGTATTCACGAGCAGTACTTC. Protein sequence: CASSRRTGTSGSIHEQYF. The genes are TRBV27 and TRBJ2-7, with 14 bases identical to TRBD2. Germline values: CDR1 MNHEY, CDR2 SMNVEV (reference sequence). With 5 bases clipped from V and 5 bases from J, the junction kept 14 bases outside the gene matches. The CDR3 consists of 18 residues.